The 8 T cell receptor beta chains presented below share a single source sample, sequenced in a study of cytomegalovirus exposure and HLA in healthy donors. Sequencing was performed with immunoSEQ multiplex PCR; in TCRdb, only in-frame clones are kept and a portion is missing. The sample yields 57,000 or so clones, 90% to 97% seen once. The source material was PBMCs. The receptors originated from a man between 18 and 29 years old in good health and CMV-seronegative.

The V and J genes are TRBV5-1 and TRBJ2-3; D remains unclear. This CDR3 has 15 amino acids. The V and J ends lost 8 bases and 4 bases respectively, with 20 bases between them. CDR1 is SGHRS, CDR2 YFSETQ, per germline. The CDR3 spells CASRLTTSPPDTQYF. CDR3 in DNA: TGCGCCAGTCGCCTAACCACCTCCCCCCCAGATACGCAGTATTTT. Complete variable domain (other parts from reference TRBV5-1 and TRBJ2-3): KAGVTQTPRYLIKTRGQQVTLSCSPISGHRSVSWYQQTPGQGLQFLFEYFSETQRNKGNFPGRFSGRQFSNSRSEMNVSTLELGDSALYLCASRLTTSPPDTQYFGPGTRLTVL.

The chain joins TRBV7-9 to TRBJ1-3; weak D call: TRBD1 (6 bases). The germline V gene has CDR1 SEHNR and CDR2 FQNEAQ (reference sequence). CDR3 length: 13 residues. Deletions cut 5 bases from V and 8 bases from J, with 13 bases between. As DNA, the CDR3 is TGTGCCAGCAGCACACCACAGGGCCACACCATATATTTT. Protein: CASSTPQGHTIYF.

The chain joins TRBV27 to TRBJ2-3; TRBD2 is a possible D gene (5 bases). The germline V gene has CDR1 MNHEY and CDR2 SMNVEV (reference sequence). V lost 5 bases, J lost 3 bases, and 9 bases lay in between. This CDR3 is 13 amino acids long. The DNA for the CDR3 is TGTGCCAGCAGTCTGGACTGGACAGATACGCAGTATTTT. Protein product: CASSLDWTDTQYF.

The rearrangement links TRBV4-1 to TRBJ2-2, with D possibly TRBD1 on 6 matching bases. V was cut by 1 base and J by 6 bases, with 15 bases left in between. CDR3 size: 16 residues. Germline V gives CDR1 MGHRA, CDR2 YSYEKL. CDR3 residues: CASSQVFTGRSGELFF. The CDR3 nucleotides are TGCGCCAGCAGCCAAGTTTTTACAGGGCGGTCCGGGGAGCTGTTTTTT.

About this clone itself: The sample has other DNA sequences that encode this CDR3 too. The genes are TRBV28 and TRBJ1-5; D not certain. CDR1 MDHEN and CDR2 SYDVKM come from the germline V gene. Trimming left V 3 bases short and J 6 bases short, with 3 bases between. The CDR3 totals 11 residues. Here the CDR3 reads CASSFGQPQHF. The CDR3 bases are TGTGCCAGCAGTTTCGGTCAGCCCCAGCATTTT.

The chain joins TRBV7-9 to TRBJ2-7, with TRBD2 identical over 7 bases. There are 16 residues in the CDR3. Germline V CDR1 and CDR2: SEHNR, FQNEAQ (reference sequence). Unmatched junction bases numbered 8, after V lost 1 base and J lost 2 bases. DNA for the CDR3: TGTGCCAGCAGCTTAGAGGAAGCGGGGTTAACCTACGAGCAGTACTTC. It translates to CASSLEEAGLTYEQYF.

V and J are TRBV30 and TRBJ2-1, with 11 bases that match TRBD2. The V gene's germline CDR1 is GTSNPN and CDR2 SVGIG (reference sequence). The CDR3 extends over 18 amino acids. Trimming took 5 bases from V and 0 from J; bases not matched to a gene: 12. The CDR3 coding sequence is TGTGCCTGGTTGACTAGCGGGACTGATAAAAACTCCTACAATGAGCAGTTCTTC. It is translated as CAWLTSGTDKNSYNEQFF.

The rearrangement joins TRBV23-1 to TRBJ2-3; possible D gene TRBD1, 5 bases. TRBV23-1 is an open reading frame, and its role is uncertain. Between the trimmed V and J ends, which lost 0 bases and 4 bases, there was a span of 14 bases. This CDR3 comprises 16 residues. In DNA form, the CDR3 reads TGCGCCAGCAGTCAATCGGATGGGCAGGGTCCAGATACGCAGTATTTT. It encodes CASSQSDGQGPDTQYF.